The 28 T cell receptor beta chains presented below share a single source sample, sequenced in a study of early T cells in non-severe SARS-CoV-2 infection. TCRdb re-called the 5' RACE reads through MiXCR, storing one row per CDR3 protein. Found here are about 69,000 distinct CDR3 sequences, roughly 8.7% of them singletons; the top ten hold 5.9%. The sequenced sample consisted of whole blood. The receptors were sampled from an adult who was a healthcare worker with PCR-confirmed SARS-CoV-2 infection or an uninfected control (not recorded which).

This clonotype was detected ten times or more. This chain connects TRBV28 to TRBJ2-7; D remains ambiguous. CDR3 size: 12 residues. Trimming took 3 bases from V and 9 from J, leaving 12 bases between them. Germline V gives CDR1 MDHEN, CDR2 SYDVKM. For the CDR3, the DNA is TGTGCCAGCAGTTTGGGGTCCAGACTGCAGTACTTC. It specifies CASSLGSRLQYF.

The CDR3 sequence is CASSLENRPYEQYF. CDR3 bases: TGTGCCAGCAGCTTAGAAAACAGACCCTACGAGCAGTACTTC. This chain joins TRBV11-2 and TRBJ2-7; D is ambiguous. With 0 bases removed from V and 2 bases from J, the gap between germline ends came to 8 bases. The CDR3 has 14 residues. Germline V gene lookup returns CDR1 SGHAT and CDR2 FQNNGV.

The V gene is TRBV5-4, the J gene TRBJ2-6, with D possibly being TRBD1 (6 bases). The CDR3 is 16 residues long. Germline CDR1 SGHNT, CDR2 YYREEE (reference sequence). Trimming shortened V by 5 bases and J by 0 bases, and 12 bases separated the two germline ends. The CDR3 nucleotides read TGTGCCAGCAGGAGGGACAAGAGCTCTGGGGCCAACGTCCTGACTTTC. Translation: CASRRDKSSGANVLTF.

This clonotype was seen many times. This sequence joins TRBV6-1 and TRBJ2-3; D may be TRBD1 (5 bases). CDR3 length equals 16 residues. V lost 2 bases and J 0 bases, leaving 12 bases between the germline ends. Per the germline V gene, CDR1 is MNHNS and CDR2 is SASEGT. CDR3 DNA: TGTGCCAGCAGTGAACCCAGGGAATATAGCACAGATACGCAGTATTTT. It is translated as CASSEPREYSTDTQYF.

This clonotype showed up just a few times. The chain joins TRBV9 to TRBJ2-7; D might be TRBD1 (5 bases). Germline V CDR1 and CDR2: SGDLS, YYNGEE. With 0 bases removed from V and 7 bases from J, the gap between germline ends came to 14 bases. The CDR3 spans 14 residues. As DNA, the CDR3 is TGTGCCAGCAGCGTAGAGCAGGGCCTGGGAGAGCAGTACTTC. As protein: CASSVEQGLGEQYF. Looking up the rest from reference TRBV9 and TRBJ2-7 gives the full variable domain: DSGVTQTPKHLITATGQRVTLRCSPRSGDLSVYWYQQSLDQGLQFLIQYYNGEERAKGNILERFSAQQFPDLHSELNLSSLELGDSALYFCASSVEQGLGEQYFGPGTRLTVT.

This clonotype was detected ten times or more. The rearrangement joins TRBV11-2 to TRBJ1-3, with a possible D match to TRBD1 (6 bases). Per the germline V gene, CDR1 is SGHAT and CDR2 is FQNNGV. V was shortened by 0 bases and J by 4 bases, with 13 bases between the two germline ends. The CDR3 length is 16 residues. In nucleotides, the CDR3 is TGTGCCAGCAGCTTAGATCGTGGAGGGACAGGAAACACCATATATTTT. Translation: CASSLDRGGTGNTIYF. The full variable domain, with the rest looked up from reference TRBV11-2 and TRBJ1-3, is EAGVAQSPRYKIIEKRQSVAFWCNPISGHATLYWYQQILGQGPKLLIQFQNNGVVDDSQLPKDRFSAERLKGVDSTLKIQPAKLEDSAVYLCASSLDRGGTGNTIYFGEGSWLTVV.

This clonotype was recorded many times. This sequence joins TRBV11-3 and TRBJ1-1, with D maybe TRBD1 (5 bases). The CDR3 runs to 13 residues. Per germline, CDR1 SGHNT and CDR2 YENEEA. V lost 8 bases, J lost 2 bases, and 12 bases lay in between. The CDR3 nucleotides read TGTGCCAGCCGCGCGAGGGGTAACACTGAAGCTTTCTTT. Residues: CASRARGNTEAFF.

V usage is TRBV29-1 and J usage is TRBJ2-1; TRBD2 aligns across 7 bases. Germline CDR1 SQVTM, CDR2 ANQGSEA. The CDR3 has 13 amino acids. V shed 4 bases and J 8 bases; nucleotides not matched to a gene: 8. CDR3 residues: CSVAASGNDEQFF. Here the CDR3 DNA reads TGCAGCGTTGCCGCCAGCGGGAATGATGAGCAGTTCTTC.

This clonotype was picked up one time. The CDR3: CASSETGGNDEQYF. Written as DNA, the CDR3 is TGTGCCAGCAGTGAGACGGGGGGAAATGACGAGCAGTACTTC. The V gene is TRBV6-1, the J gene TRBJ2-7; the match to TRBD2 covers 7 bases. The germline V gene has CDR1 MNHNS and CDR2 SASEGT. CDR3 length: 14 amino acids. The V segment lost 3 bases and the J segment 5 bases; nucleotides outside the gene matches: 7.

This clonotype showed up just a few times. The CDR3 nucleotides are TGTGCCAGCAGCGTCGACAGATCTCTAGACGAGCAGTACTTC. Translated, it gives CASSVDRSLDEQYF. The chain joins TRBV9 to TRBJ2-7; D is perhaps TRBD1 (5 bases). The CDR3 length is 14 residues. The V gene's germline CDR1 is SGDLS and CDR2 YYNGEE. V lost 2 bases and J 5 bases, leaving 14 bases between the germline ends. Full variable domain (outside the CDR3, taken from reference TRBV9 and TRBJ2-7): DSGVTQTPKHLITATGQRVTLRCSPRSGDLSVYWYQQSLDQGLQFLIQYYNGEERAKGNILERFSAQQFPDLHSELNLSSLELGDSALYFCASSVDRSLDEQYFGPGTRLTVT.

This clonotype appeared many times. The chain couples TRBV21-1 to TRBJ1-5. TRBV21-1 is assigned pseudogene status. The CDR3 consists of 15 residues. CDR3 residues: CASTVRRLAGQPQHF. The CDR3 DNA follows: TGTGCCAGCACCGTTAGACGCTTAGCTGGTCAGCCCCAGCATTTT.

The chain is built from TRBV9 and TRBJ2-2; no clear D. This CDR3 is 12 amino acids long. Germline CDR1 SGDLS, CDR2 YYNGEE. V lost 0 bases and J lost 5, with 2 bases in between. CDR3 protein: CASSVVTGELFF. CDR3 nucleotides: TGTGCCAGCAGCGTAGTAACCGGGGAGCTGTTTTTT.

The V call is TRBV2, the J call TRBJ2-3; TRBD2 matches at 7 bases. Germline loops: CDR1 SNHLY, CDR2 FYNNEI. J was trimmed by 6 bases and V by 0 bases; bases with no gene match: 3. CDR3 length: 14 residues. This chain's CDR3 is CASSEAQLADTQYF. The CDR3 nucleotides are TGTGCCAGCAGTGAAGCCCAACTAGCGGATACGCAGTATTTT. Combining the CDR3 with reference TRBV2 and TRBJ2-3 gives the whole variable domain EPEVTQTPSHQVTQMGQEVILRCVPISNHLYFYWYRQILGQKVEFLVSFYNNEISEKSEIFDDQFSVERPDGSNFTLKIRSTKLEDSAMYFCASSEAQLADTQYFGPGTRLTVL.

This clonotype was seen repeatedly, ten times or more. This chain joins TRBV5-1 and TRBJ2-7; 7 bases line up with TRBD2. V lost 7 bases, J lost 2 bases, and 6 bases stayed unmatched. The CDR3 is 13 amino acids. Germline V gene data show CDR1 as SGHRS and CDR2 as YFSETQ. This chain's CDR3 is CASSPRGAYEQYF. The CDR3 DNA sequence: TGCGCCAGCTCTCCTCGGGGGGCCTACGAGCAGTACTTC.

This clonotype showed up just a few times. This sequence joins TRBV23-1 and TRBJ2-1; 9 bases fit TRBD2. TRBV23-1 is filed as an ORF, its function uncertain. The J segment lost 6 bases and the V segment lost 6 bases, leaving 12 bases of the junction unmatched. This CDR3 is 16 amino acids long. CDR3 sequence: CASSPRASGTANEQFF. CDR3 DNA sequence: TGCGCCAGCAGCCCCAGGGCTAGCGGGACTGCCAATGAGCAGTTCTTC.

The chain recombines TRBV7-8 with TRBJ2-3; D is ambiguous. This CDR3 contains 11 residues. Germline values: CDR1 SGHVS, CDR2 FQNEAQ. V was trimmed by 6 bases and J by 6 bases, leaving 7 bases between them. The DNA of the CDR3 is TGTGCCAGCAGATATGGGGATACGCAGTATTTT. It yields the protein CASRYGDTQYF.

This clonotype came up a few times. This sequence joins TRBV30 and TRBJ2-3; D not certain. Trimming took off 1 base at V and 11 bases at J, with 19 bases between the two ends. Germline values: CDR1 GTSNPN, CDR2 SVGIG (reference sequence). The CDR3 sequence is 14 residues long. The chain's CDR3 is CAWSDTVPPSRQYF. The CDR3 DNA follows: TGTGCCTGGAGTGACACCGTCCCCCCGAGTCGGCAGTATTTT.

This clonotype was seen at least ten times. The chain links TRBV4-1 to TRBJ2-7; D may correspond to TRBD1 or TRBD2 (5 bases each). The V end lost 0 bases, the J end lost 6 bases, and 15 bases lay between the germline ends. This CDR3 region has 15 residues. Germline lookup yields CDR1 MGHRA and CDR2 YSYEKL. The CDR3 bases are TGCGCCAGCAGCCAAGAAGCCGGGGCTGACACCGAGCAGTACTTC. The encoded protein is CASSQEAGADTEQYF.

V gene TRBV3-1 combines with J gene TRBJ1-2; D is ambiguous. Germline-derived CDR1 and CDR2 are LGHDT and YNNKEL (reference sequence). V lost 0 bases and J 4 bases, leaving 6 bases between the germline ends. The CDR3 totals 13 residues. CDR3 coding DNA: TGTGCCAGCAGCCAAGATCCCGTCTATGGCTACACCTTC. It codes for CASSQDPVYGYTF.

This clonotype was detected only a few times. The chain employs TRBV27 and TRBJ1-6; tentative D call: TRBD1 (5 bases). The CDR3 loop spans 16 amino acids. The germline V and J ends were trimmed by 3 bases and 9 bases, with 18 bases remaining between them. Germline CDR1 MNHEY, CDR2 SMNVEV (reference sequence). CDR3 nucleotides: TGTGCCAGCAGTTTCGGGGCGGGAGATGGTAGTTCACCCCTCCACTTT. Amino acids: CASSFGAGDGSSPLHF.

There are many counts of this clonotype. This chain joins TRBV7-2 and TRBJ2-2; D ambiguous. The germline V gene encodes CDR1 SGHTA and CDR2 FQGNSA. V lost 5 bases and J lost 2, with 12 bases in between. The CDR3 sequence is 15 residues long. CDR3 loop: CASSVPGLNTGELFF. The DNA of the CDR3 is TGTGCCAGCAGCGTGCCCGGGTTAAACACCGGGGAGCTGTTTTTT. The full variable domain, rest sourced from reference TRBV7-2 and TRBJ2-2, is GAGVSQSPSNKVTEKGKDVELRCDPISGHTALYWYRQSLGQGLEFLIYFQGNSAPDKSGLPSDRFSAERTGGSVSTLTIQRTQQEDSAVYLCASSVPGLNTGELFFGEGSRLTVL.

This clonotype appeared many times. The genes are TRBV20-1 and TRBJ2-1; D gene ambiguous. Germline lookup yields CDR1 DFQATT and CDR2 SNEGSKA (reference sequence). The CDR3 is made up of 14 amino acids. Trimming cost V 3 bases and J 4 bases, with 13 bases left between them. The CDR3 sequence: CSASKESLYNEQFF. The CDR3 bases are TGCAGTGCTAGTAAGGAGTCCCTTTACAATGAGCAGTTCTTC.

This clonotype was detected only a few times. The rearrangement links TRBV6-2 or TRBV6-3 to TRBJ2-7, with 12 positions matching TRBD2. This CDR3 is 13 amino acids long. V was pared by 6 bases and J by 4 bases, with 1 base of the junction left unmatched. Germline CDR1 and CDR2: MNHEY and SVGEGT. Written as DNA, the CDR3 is TGTGCCAGCAGACTAGCGGGAGGTTACGAGCAGTACTTC. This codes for CASRLAGGYEQYF.

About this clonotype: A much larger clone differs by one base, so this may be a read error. CDR3 sequence reads: CSAPAANDKLFF. The CDR3 DNA is TGCAGTGCCCCCGCAGCTAATGATAAACTGTTTTTT. The J gene is TRBJ1-4, the V gene TRBV20-1, with unresolved D. Germline-derived CDR1 and CDR2 are DFQATT and SNEGSKA (reference sequence). CDR3 size: 12 residues.

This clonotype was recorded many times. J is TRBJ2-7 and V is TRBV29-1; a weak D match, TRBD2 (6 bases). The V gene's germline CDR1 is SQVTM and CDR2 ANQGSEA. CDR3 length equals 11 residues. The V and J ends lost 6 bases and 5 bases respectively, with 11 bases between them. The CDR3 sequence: CSVEEGNEQYF. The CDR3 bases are TGCAGCGTCGAGGAGGGAAACGAGCAGTACTTC.

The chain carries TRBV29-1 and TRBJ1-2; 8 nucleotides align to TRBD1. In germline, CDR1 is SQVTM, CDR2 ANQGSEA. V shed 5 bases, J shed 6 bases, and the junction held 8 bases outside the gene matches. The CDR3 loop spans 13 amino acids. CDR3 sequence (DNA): TGCAGCGTTTTTGGACAGGGCCTAAATGGCTACACCTTC. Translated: CSVFGQGLNGYTF.

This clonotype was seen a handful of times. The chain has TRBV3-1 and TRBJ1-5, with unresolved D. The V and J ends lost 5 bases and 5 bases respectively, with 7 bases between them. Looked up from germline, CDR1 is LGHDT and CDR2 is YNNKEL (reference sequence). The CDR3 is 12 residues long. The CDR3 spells CASSTRDQPQHF. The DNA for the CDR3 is TGTGCCAGCAGCACTCGTGATCAGCCCCAGCATTTT.

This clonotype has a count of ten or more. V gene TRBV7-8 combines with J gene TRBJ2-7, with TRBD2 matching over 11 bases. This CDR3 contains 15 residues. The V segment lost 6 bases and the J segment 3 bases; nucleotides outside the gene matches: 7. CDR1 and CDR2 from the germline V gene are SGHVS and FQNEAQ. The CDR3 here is CASSLLAGDRYEQYF. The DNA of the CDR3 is TGTGCCAGCAGTCTACTAGCGGGAGATCGCTACGAGCAGTACTTC.